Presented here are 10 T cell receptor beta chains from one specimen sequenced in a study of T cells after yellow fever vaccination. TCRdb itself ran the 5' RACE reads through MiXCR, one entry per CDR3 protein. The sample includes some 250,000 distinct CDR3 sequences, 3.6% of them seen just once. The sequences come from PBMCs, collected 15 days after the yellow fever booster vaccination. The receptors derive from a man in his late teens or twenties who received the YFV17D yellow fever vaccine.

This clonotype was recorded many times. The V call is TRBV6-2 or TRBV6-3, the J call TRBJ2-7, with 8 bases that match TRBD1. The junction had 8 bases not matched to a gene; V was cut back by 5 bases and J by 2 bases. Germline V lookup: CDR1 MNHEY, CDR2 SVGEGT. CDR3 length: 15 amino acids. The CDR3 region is CASSRIGTGAYEQYV. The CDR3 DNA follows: TGTGCCAGCAGTCGGATCGGGACAGGAGCCTACGAGCAGTACGTC.

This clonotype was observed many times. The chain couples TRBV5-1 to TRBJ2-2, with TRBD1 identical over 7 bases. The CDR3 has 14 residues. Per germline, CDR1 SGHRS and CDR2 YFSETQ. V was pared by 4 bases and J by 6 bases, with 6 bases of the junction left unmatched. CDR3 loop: CASSEGTVAGELFF. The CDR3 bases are TGCGCCAGCAGCGAAGGGACAGTTGCCGGGGAGCTGTTTTTT.

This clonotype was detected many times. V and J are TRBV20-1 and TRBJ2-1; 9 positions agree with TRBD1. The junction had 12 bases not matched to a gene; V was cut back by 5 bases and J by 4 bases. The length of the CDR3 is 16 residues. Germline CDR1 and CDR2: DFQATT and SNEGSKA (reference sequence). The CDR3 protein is CSALGGRTGAYNEQFF. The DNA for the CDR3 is TGCAGTGCTCTAGGGGGGAGGACAGGGGCTTACAATGAGCAGTTCTTC.

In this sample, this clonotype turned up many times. The CDR3 is CASSLVAGGGTGELFF. The CDR3 region has the DNA TGTGCCAGCAGCTTAGTGGCGGGGGGGGGCACCGGGGAGCTGTTTTTT. The chain is built from TRBV7-2 and TRBJ2-2; 9 nucleotides agree with TRBD2. This CDR3 has 16 amino acids. J gave up 4 bases and V 1 base, and 4 bases lay outside the gene matches. Per the germline V gene, CDR1 is SGHTA and CDR2 is FQGNSA.

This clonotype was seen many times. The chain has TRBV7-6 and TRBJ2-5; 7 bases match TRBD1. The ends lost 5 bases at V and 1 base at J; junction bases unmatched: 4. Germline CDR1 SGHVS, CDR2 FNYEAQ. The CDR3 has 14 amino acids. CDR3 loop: CASSQRTGQETQYF. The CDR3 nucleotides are TGTGCCAGCAGCCAAAGGACAGGCCAAGAGACCCAGTACTTC.

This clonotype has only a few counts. The CDR3, as DNA: TGTGCCAGCAGTAGCGGGGCGCGGGGCAATCAGCCCCAGCATTTT. Translating it yields CASSSGARGNQPQHF. This chain uses TRBV12-3 or TRBV12-4 with TRBJ1-5; tentative D call: TRBD1 (5 bases). There are 15 residues in the CDR3. Between the trimmed V and J ends, which lost 5 bases and 2 bases, there was a span of 13 bases.

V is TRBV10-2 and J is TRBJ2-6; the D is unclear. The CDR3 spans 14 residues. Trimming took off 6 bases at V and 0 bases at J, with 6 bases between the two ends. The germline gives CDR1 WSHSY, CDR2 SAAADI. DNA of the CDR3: TGCGCCAGCAGGGACCTCTCTGGGGCCAACGTCCTGACTTTC. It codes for CASRDLSGANVLTF.

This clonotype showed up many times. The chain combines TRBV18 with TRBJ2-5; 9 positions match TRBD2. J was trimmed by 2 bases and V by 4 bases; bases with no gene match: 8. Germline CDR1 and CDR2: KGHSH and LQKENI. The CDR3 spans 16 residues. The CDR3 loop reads CASSRRQRGEQETQYF. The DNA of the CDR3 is TGTGCCAGCTCACGCCGCCAGCGGGGGGAACAAGAGACCCAGTACTTC.

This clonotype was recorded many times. Here the CDR3 reads CASRKTGPQETQYF. The CDR3 nucleotides are TGTGCCAGCAGAAAGACAGGACCCCAAGAGACCCAGTACTTC. The chain recombines TRBV7-9 with TRBJ2-5, with TRBD1 as a possible D gene (6 bases). Trimming removed 6 bases from V and 1 base from J, with 12 bases in between. Germline loops: CDR1 SEHNR, CDR2 FQNEAQ (reference sequence). The CDR3 loop spans 14 amino acids.

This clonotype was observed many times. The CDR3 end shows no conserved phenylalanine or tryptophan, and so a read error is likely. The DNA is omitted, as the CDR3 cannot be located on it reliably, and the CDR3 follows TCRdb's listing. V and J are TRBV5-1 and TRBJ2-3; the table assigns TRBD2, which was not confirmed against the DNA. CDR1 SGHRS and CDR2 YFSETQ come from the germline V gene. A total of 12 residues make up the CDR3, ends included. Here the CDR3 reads CASSLDGGLADI.